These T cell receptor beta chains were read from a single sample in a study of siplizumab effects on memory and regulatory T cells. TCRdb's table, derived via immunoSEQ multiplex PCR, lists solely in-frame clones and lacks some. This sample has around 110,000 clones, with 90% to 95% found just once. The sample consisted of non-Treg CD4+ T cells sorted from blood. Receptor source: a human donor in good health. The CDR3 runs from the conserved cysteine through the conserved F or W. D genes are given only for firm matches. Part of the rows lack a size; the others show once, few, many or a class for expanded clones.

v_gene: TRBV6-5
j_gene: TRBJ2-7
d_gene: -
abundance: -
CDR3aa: CASSRSRVYEQYF
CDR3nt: TGTGCCAGCAGTAGGTCGAGAGTCTACGAGCAGTACTTC

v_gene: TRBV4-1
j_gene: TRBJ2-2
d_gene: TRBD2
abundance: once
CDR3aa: CASSQGLAGAGELFF
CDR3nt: TGCGCCAGCAGCCAAGGACTAGCGGGAGCCGGGGAGCTGTTTTTT

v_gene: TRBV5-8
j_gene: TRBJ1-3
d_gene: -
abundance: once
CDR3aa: CASSYYTGTVSGNTIYF
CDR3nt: TGTGCCAGCAGCTACTACACCGGGACCGTCTCTGGAAACACCATATATTTT

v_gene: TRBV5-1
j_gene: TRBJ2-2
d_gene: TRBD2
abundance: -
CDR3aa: CASSSGLAGLRTGELFF
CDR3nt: TGCGCCAGCAGCTCGGGACTAGCGGGACTGAGGACCGGGGAGCTGTTTTTT

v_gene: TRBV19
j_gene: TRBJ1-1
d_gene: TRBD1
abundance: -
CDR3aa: CASSIDREAFF
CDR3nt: TGTGCCAGTAGTATTGACAGGGAGGCTTTCTTT

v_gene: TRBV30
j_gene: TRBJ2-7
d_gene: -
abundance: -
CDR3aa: CAWARDLSYEQYF
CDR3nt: TGTGCCTGGGCCCGGGATCTCTCCTACGAGCAGTACTTC

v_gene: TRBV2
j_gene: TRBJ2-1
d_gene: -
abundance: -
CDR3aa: CASRVLGDSEQFF
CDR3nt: TGTGCCAGCAGGGTGCTGGGGGATAGTGAGCAGTTCTTC

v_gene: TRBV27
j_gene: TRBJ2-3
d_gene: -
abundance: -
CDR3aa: CASSLDYRVADTQYF
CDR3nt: TGTGCCAGCAGTTTAGATTACAGGGTGGCAGATACGCAGTATTTT

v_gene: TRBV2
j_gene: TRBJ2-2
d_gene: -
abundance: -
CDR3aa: CASSEFVGRTGELFF
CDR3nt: TGTGCCAGCAGTGAATTCGTAGGGCGGACCGGGGAGCTGTTTTTT

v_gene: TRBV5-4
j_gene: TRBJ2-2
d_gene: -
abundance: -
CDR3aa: CASGLGTTDAGELFF
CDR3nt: TGTGCCAGCGGACTGGGGACGACGGATGCCGGGGAGCTGTTTTTT

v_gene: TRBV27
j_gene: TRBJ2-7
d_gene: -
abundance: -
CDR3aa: CASSRQTFTEQYF
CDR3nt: TGTGCCAGCAGCCGCCAGACGTTCACCGAGCAGTACTTC

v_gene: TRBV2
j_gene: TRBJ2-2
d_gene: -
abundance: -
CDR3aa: CASRRLQPANTGELFF
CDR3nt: TGTGCCAGCAGACGACTGCAACCCGCGAACACCGGGGAGCTGTTTTTT

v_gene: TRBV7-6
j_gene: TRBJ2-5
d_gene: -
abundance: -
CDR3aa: CASSLNGRAQETQYF
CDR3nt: TGTGCCAGCAGCTTAAACGGACGGGCCCAAGAGACCCAGTACTTC

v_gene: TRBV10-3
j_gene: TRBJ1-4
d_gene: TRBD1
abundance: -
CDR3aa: CAISEGTGVRGTNEKLFF
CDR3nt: TGTGCCATCAGTGAAGGGACAGGGGTTCGAGGGACGAACGAAAAACTGTTTTTT

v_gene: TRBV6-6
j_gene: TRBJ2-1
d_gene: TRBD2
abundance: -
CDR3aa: CASSYAGGSSYNEQFF
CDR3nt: TGTGCCAGCAGTTACGCGGGGGGCAGCTCCTACAATGAGCAGTTCTTC

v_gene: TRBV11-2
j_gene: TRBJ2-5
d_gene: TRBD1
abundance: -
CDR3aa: CASSRGTGGRETQYF
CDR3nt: TGTGCCAGCAGCCGTGGGACAGGGGGCCGAGAGACCCAGTACTTC

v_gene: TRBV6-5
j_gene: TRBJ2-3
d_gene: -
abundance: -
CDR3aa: CASSSLSGGSKDTQYF
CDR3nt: TGTGCCAGCAGTTCCCTATCTGGGGGAAGTAAAGATACGCAGTATTTT

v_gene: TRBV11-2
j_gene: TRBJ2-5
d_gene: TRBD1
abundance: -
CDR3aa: CASSQGQQETQYF
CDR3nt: TGTGCCAGCAGCCAGGGACAGCAAGAGACCCAGTACTTC

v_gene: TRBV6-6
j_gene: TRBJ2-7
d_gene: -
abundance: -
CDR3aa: CASSGSKSYEQYF
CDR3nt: TGTGCCAGCAGTGGTAGTAAGTCCTACGAGCAGTACTTC

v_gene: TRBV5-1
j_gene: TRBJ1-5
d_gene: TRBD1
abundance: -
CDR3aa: CASSLGLGTDISGQPQHF
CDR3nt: TGCGCCAGCAGCTTGGGTCTTGGGACAGATATATCGGGGCAGCCCCAGCATTTT